The TCR beta chain described here comes from a study of cytomegalovirus exposure and HLA in healthy donors. About this clone itself: Its antigen is unidentified.

Whole-study results and caveats: Specificity for CMV antigens was confirmed in vitro for three of the CMV-associated chains.

This CDR3 has 13 residues. Per the germline V gene, CDR1 is SGHAT and CDR2 is FQNNGV. Trimming pared 1 base from V and 6 bases from J, leaving 9 bases between. The primer mix had 60 Vbeta and 13 Jbeta primers. Libraries were prepared by immunoSEQ multiplex PCR; TCRdb keeps only in-frame clonotypes and omits some of them. This sample has 50,000 or so clones; about 70% occur once, and the top ten carry about 6%. This sequence originates from a man between 25 and 39 years old in good health and CMV-seronegative. The chain combines TRBV11-2 with TRBJ1-2, with D tentatively TRBD1 (5 bases). The sequencing sample was made of PBMCs. CDR3 DNA sequence: TGTGCCAGCAGCTTAGCGGCAGGGAATGGCTACACCTTC. Protein: CASSLAAGNGYTF. Together with reference TRBV11-2 and TRBJ1-2, the CDR3 gives the full variable domain: EAGVAQSPRYKIIEKRQSVAFWCNPISGHATLYWYQQILGQGPKLLIQFQNNGVVDDSQLPKDRFSAERLKGVDSTLKIQPAKLEDSAVYLCASSLAAGNGYTFGSGTRLTVV.